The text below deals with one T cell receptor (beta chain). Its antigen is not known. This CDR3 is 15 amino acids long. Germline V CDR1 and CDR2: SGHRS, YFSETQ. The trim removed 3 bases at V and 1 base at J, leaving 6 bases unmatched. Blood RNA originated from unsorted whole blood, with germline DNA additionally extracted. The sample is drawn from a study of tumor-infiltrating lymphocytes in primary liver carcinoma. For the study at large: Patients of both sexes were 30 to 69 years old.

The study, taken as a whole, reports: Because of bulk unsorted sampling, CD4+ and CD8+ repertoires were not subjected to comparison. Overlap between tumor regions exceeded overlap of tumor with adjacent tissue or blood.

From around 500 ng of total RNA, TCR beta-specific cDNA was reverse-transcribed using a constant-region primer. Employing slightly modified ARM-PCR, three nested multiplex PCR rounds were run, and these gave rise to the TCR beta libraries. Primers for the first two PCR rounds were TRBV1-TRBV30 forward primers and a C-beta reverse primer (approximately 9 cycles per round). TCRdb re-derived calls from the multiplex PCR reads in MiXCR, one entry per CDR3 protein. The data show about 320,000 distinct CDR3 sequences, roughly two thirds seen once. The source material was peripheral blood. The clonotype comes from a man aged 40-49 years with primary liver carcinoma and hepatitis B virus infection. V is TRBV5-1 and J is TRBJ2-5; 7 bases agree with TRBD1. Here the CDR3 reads CASSSPAGGQETQYF. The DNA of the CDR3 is TGCGCCAGCAGCTCCCCGGCAGGGGGCCAAGAGACCCAGTACTTC.